The 24 T cell receptor beta chains below come from one sample, sequenced in a study of a mutant IDH1 vaccine in newly diagnosed glioma. Time point of the sample: week 23, last vaccination. The study gave 300 ug of mutant IDH1 20-mer peptide per vaccine dose, with topical imiquimod. Clones were read by immunoSEQ multiplex PCR, and TCRdb kept only the in-frame ones, dropping some. Of around 40,000 clones detected, 65% to 85% appear once; the ten largest clones hold 2% to 2.5%. The antigens of these receptors remain unknown. Sample: PBMCs, taken from a glioma patient whose treatment included an IDH1 peptide vaccine. Every receptor here comes from a woman between 18 and 29 years old with glioma. Some clones in this sample may be carry-over from other donors' samples.

This chain joins TRBV5-1 and TRBJ2-5; D is unclear. Trimming cost V 4 bases and J 3 bases, with 16 bases left between them. This CDR3 contains 15 residues. CDR1 and CDR2 (germline): SGHRS, YFSETQ. The CDR3 region has the DNA TGCGCCAGCAGCCCGTTACCATGGAGAGAAGAGACCCAGTACTTC. This sequence encodes CASSPLPWREETQYF.

This chain uses TRBV6-5 with TRBJ2-3, with D uncertain. The length of the CDR3 is 15 residues. Germline CDR1 MNHEY, CDR2 SVGAGI. V gave up 0 bases and J gave up 6 bases, with 13 bases separating them. As DNA, the CDR3 is TGTGCCAGCAGTTACTCCGGGCCCTTTGGGGATACGCAGTATTTT. Translated, it gives CASSYSGPFGDTQYF.

This chain links TRBV9 with TRBJ1-2; maybe TRBD1 (5 bases). CDR3 size: 14 residues. The V end lost 0 bases, the J end lost 6 bases, and 12 bases lay between the germline ends. Germline assignment: CDR1 SGDLS and CDR2 YYNGEE. The CDR3 loop is CASSVAGQGHGYTF. For the CDR3, the DNA is TGTGCCAGCAGCGTAGCTGGGCAGGGTCATGGCTACACCTTC.

The genes are TRBV30 and TRBJ2-5; 7 bases line up with TRBD1. V gave up 6 bases and J gave up 3 bases; unmatched junction bases: 1. The length of the CDR3 is 11 residues. Germline V gene data show CDR1 as GTSNPN and CDR2 as SVGIG (reference sequence). The CDR3 sequence: CACTGEETQYF. CDR3 coding DNA: TGTGCCTGTACAGGGGAAGAGACCCAGTACTTC.

The V gene is TRBV6-5, the J gene TRBJ1-1, with D possibly being TRBD1 (5 bases). Trimming pared 7 bases from V and 2 bases from J, leaving 11 bases between. The CDR3 loop spans 13 amino acids. The germline gives CDR1 MNHEY, CDR2 SVGAGI. The DNA for the CDR3 is TGTGCCAGCAAAGCAGGGTTTAACACTGAAGCTTTCTTT. It yields the protein CASKAGFNTEAFF.

The rearrangement uses TRBV11-2 and TRBJ2-3; TRBD2 aligns across 9 bases. Germline V lookup: CDR1 SGHAT, CDR2 FQNNGV. J lost 7 bases, V lost 2 bases, and 7 bases had no gene match. The CDR3 spans 15 residues. CDR3 loop: CASSLLRTSAHTQYF. CDR3 bases: TGTGCCAGCAGCTTACTCCGGACTAGCGCCCATACGCAGTATTTT.

The chain recombines TRBV14 with TRBJ2-5; 8 bases line up with TRBD1. The germline V gene has CDR1 SGHDN and CDR2 FVKESK. Trimming took 2 bases from V and 2 from J; bases not matched to a gene: 7. The CDR3 loop spans 16 amino acids. CDR3 DNA sequence: TGTGCCAGCAGCCAACCTACAGGGGGATGGCAAGAGACCCAGTACTTC. Its protein is CASSQPTGGWQETQYF.

The V and J genes are TRBV5-1 and TRBJ1-2, with 8 bases aligning to TRBD1. J lost 4 bases, V lost 4 bases, and 6 bases had no gene match. Germline V gene lookup returns CDR1 SGHRS and CDR2 YFSETQ. CDR3 length: 14 amino acids. DNA of the CDR3: TGCGCCAGCAGCGGGGGACAGGCGTTCTATGGCTACACCTTC. Translated: CASSGGQAFYGYTF. Looking up the rest from reference TRBV5-1 and TRBJ1-2 gives the full variable domain: KAGVTQTPRYLIKTRGQQVTLSCSPISGHRSVSWYQQTPGQGLQFLFEYFSETQRNKGNFPGRFSGRQFSNSRSEMNVSTLELGDSALYLCASSGGQAFYGYTFGSGTRLTVV.

The V call is TRBV9, the J call TRBJ2-7, with 9 bases aligning to TRBD1. There are 17 residues in the CDR3. The germline CDR1 and CDR2 sequences are SGDLS and YYNGEE. V gave up 3 bases and J gave up 6 bases; unmatched junction bases: 16. As DNA, the CDR3 is TGTGCCAGCAGCGCGAGAGAGACAGGGGGTCTGTATCGCGAGCAGTACTTC. Protein: CASSARETGGLYREQYF.

This sequence joins TRBV10-3 and TRBJ2-2; 8 positions match TRBD2. The CDR3 has 14 residues. Germline CDR1 and CDR2: ENHRY and SYGVKD. Trimming cost V 7 bases and J 1 base; bases outside gene matches: 2. The CDR3 nucleotides read TGTGCCATCAAGAGCGGGGGGAACACCGGGGAGCTGTTTTTT. Translated: CAIKSGGNTGELFF.

This sequence joins TRBV19 and TRBJ2-3; 9 nucleotides match TRBD2. The trim removed 0 bases at V and 6 bases at J, leaving 7 bases unmatched. Germline CDR1 is LNHDA and CDR2 is SQIVND (reference sequence). The CDR3 consists of 16 residues. CDR3: CASSIEPGLASDTQYF. The CDR3 nucleotides are TGTGCCAGTAGTATAGAACCGGGACTAGCCTCTGATACGCAGTATTTT.

The sample holds a few counts of this clone. Here the CDR3 reads CASSPKEGALNTEAFF. The CDR3 nucleotides are TGTGCCAGCTCACCCAAGGAGGGGGCGCTTAACACTGAAGCTTTCTTT. This sequence joins TRBV18 and TRBJ1-1, with TRBD1 matching 7 bases. The CDR3 length is 16 residues. The ends lost 3 bases at V and 2 bases at J; junction bases unmatched: 9. Germline CDR1 reads KGHSH; CDR2 reads LQKENI.

This sequence joins TRBV7-7 and TRBJ2-5; tentatively, D is TRBD1 (7 bases). Trimming shortened V by 1 base and J by 2 bases, and 14 bases separated the two germline ends. This CDR3 region has 16 residues. CDR1 is SSHAT and CDR2 is FNYEAQ in the germline V gene (reference sequence). This CDR3 reads CASSLERAGGQETQYF. Written as DNA, the CDR3 is TGTGCCAGCAGCTTAGAGAGGGCAGGGGGGCAAGAGACCCAGTACTTC.

The chain couples TRBV5-8 to TRBJ1-1; D gene unclear. CDR3 length equals 15 residues. The germline gives CDR1 SGHTS, CDR2 YDEGEE. The germline V and J ends were trimmed by 0 bases and 1 base, with 10 bases remaining between them. Here the CDR3 reads CASSLAPPPNTEAFF. The CDR3 nucleotides read TGTGCCAGCAGCTTGGCCCCCCCACCGAACACTGAAGCTTTCTTT.

This rearrangement joins TRBV9 to TRBJ1-2; the D is unclear. V lost 0 bases and J 3 bases, leaving 9 bases between the germline ends. Germline-derived CDR1 and CDR2 are SGDLS and YYNGEE. This CDR3 region has 14 residues. Here the CDR3 reads CASSVASSYYGYTF. CDR3 nucleotide sequence: TGTGCCAGCAGCGTAGCCTCGAGTTACTATGGCTACACCTTC.

This clone appeared a single time. V and J are TRBV12-5 and TRBJ2-2; D is undetermined. CDR3 length equals 15 residues. CDR1 and CDR2 from the germline V gene are LGHNT and FRNRAP. Deletions cut 7 bases from V and 4 bases from J, with 16 bases between. The chain's CDR3 is CASDHEWRPTGELFF. CDR3 bases: TGTGCTAGTGATCATGAATGGCGACCCACCGGGGAGCTGTTTTTT.

The rearrangement links TRBV6-1 to TRBJ1-4; D is ambiguous. The V end was cut by 10 bases, the J end by 3 bases, with 15 bases between. CDR1 is MNHNS, CDR2 SASEGT, per germline. This CDR3 has 14 amino acids. The CDR3 coding sequence is TGTGCCAACCCGACGGGTTTTGCTAATGAAAAACTGTTTTTT. Its protein is CANPTGFANEKLFF.

This clone was detected only once. The V and J genes are TRBV16 and TRBJ1-2; D remains unclear. The V gene lost 2 bases and the J gene lost 5 bases, with 15 bases spanning the gap. The CDR3 is made up of 15 amino acids. Germline CDR1 and CDR2: KGHSY and FQNENV. Written as DNA, the CDR3 is TGTGCCAGCAGCCAAGAGGTTTCGAATCCTTATGGCTACACCTTC. This translates into CASSQEVSNPYGYTF.

The chain is built from TRBV7-9 and TRBJ1-1; maybe TRBD1 (5 bases). V lost 5 bases and J 6 bases, leaving 16 bases between the germline ends. The CDR3 extends over 14 amino acids. The germline CDR1 and CDR2 sequences are SEHNR and FQNEAQ (reference sequence). The CDR3 DNA is TGTGCCAGCAGCGCCTTGCAGGGAAACTCTGAAGCTTTCTTT. Encoded protein: CASSALQGNSEAFF.

CDR3 region: CASSASGVTYEQYF. The CDR3 DNA follows: TGTGCCAGCAGCGCGTCAGGGGTAACCTACGAGCAGTACTTC. The chain links TRBV9 to TRBJ2-7, with D tentatively TRBD1 (6 bases). CDR1 and CDR2 from the germline V gene are SGDLS and YYNGEE. CDR3 size: 14 residues. V dropped 3 bases and J dropped 2 bases, with 12 bases sitting between them.

The J gene is TRBJ2-7, the V gene TRBV6-1; 7 bases map to TRBD1. J gave up 3 bases and V 0 bases, and 5 bases lay outside the gene matches. Germline V lookup: CDR1 MNHNS, CDR2 SASEGT. This CDR3 region has 15 residues. The CDR3 bases are TGTGCCAGCAGTGAAGCGATAGCAGGGGGCTACGAGCAGTACTTC. This encodes CASSEAIAGGYEQYF.

This chain links TRBV7-2 with TRBJ1-2; D is unclear. Trimming took 2 bases from V and 8 from J, leaving 3 bases between them. The germline gives CDR1 SGHTA, CDR2 FQGNSA. The CDR3 length is 10 residues. Here the CDR3 DNA reads TGTGCCAGCAGCTTAATAGGCTACACCTTC. Translation: CASSLIGYTF.

The chain combines TRBV19 with TRBJ1-3; weak D call: TRBD1 (6 bases). Germline V gene sequence: CDR1 LNHDA, CDR2 SQIVND (reference sequence). Trimming cost V 7 bases and J 2 bases, with 12 bases left between them. There are 14 residues in the CDR3. CDR3 protein: CASTGNRAGNTIYF. Written as DNA, the CDR3 is TGTGCCAGTACGGGGAACAGGGCTGGAAACACCATATATTTT. Based on the CDR3 plus reference TRBV19 and TRBJ1-3, the full variable domain is DGGITQSPKYLFRKEGQNVTLSCEQNLNHDAMYWYRQDPGQGLRLIYYSQIVNDFQKGDIAEGYSVSREKKESFPLTVTSAQKNPTAFYLCASTGNRAGNTIYFGEGSWLTVV.

The V and J genes are TRBV4-3 and TRBJ2-7, with 9 bases aligning to TRBD2. V shed 1 base, J shed 2 bases, and the junction held 0 bases outside the gene matches. The CDR3 is made up of 14 amino acids. From germline, CDR1 is LGHNA and CDR2 YSLEER. This CDR3 reads CASSQGGGAYEQYF. The CDR3 bases are TGCGCCAGCAGCCAAGGCGGGGGGGCCTACGAGCAGTACTTC.